This record concerns one T cell receptor beta chain sequence. Its antigen remains unknown. Primers for the PCR totalled 60 Vbeta and 13 Jbeta. TCRdb's copy holds only in-frame clones and misses some; the assay was immunoSEQ multiplex PCR. Counted here are about 140,000 clones, 80% occurring once; the ten biggest clones make up around 5%. The source of the sample is a study of cytomegalovirus exposure and HLA in healthy donors. The CDR3 loop spans 14 amino acids. Germline V gene lookup returns CDR1 SNHLY and CDR2 FYNNEI. V lost 7 bases, J lost 10 bases, and 13 bases stayed unmatched. Study observations and caveats: CMV serostatus was the only recorded immune exposure for donors.

The clonotype comes from a man aged 25 to 45 in good health. Sequenced: PBMCs. V and J are TRBV2 and TRBJ1-5, with TRBD1 matching 7 bases. In nucleotides, the CDR3 is TGTGCCAGCACCCTCAGCTGGCAGGGGGATCCCCAGCATTTT. This codes for CASTLSWQGDPQHF. Using reference TRBV2 and TRBJ1-5 for the parts outside the CDR3, the full variable domain is EPEVTQTPSHQVTQMGQEVILRCVPISNHLYFYWYRQILGQKVEFLVSFYNNEISEKSEIFDDQFSVERPDGSNFTLKIRSTKLEDSAMYFCASTLSWQGDPQHFGDGTRLSIL.